This T cell receptor beta chain stems from a study of blood T cell repertoires in COVID-19. Study at large: Samples came from the United States, Italy and Spain, spanning acute and convalescent COVID-19. T cells, B-cell-depleted T cells, or PBMCs provided the cDNA or gDNA that served as material.

Original data processing: Quantification of nucleated cells was approximated via reference gene primer amplification. Repertoires were generated with immunoSEQ multiplex PCR, while TCRdb's copy carries only in-frame clones and drops some. V and J calls and clone size are those listed in that table; D and trimming were worked out from the DNA. This table holds 70,000 to 80,000 clones, more than 75% found once. The germline V gene encodes CDR1 MNHEY and CDR2 SMNVEV (reference sequence). There are 14 residues in the CDR3. V gave up 4 bases and J gave up 1 base, with 9 bases separating them. The sequence came from a human donor in a cohort sampled during active COVID-19. This chain joins TRBV27 and TRBJ2-3; D may be TRBD1 (6 bases). Sequenced material: peripheral blood. The CDR3 region is CASSSGVRTDTQYF. The CDR3 DNA follows: TGTGCCAGCAGTTCAGGGGTCCGCACAGATACGCAGTATTTT.